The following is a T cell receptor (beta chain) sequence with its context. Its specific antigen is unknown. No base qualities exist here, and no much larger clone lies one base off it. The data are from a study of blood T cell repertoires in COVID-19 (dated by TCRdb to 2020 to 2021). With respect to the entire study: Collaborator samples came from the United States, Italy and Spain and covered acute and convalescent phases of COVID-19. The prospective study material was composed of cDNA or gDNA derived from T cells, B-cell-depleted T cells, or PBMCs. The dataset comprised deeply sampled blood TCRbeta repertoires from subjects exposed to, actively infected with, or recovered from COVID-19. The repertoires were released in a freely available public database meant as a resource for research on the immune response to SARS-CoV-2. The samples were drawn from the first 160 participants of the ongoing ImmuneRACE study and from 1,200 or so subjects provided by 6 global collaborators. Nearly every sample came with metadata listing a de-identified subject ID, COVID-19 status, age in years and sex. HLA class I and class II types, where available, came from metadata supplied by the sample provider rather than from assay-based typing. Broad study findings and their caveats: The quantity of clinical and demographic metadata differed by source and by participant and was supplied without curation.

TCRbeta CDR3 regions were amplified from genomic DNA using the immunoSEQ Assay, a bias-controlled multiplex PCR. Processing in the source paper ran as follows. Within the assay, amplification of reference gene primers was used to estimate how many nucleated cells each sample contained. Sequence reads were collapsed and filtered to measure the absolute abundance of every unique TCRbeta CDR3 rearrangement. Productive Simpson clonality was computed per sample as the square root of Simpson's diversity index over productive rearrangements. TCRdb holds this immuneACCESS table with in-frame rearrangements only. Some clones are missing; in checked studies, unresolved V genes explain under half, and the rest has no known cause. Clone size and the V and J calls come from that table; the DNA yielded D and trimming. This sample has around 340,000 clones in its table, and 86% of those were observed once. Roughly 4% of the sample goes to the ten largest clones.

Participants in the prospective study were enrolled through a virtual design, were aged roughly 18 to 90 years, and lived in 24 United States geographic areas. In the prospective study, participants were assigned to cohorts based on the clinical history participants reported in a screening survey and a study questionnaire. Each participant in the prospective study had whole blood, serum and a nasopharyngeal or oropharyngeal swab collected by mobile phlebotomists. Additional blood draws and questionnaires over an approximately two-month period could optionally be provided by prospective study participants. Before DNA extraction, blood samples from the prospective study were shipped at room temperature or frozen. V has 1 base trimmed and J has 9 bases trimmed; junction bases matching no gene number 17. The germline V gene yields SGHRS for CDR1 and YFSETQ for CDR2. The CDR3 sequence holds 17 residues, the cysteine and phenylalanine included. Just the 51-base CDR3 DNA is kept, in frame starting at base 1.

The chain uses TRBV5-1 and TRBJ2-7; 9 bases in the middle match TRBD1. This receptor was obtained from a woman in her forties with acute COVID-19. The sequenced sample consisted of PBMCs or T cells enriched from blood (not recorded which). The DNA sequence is TGCGCCAGCAGCTTGCCCGGGACAGGGAATTCCTACGAGTGGCAGTACTTC. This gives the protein CASSLPGTGNSYEWQYF.